This T cell receptor beta chain is drawn from a study of beta chain features in type 1 diabetes (dated by TCRdb to 2016 to 2018). With respect to the entire study: No differences in mean age, gender distribution, total cell number or subset yield were found between patients and healthy donors. Naive and central memory subsets were obtained from all 30 or so donors, but regulatory and stem cell-like memory subsets were isolated from only 8 patients and roughly eight healthy donors. In the study, recently diagnosed type 1 diabetes patients and matched healthy donors were compared on the TCRB repertoires of their sorted circulating CD4+ T cell subsets. A total of about 99,000,000 sorted cells were examined across all samples, and RNA yield correlated strongly with the number of cells per subset.

The entire isolated RNA was reverse transcribed using the High Capacity cDNA Reverse Transcription Kit, and thus expressed TCRB transcripts were sequenced. Naive, central memory and regulatory T cell samples underwent deep immunoSEQ sequencing, averaging around 4 million total reads per sample. Sorted cells were lysed in RLT buffer and RNA was extracted with DNase-treated RNeasy Micro or Mini kits, depending on cell number. To prevent cross-contamination, every cell subset was processed on its own, while patient and healthy donor samples were processed together. TCRB sequences were amplified from cDNA with the immunoSEQ multiplex PCR, producing 87-bp fragments spanning the CDR3 region. Sequencing of the amplicons was performed on the Illumina HiSeq platform. The published analysis was carried out like this. Synthetic template baselines were used to correct PCR bias computationally, reads within Hamming distance 2 were collapsed, and singletons that could not be merged were discarded. Reads were aligned to IMGT to assign V, D and J genes, CDR3 length, and insertions or deletions at six rearrangement sites. Within each subset, clonotype counts were normalized to the number of sorted cells before true diversity and Gini coefficients were calculated with the tcR R package. Repertoire sharing was quantified using the overlap coefficient calculated on TCRB nucleotide sequences. Out-of-frame TCRB sequences from naive cells were analyzed as a proxy for the pre-selection repertoire. TCRdb provides this immuneACCESS table in a form limited to in-frame rearrangements. Some clones are lacking; in checked studies, under half of them reflect an unresolved V gene, and why the rest are absent is not known. V and J calls and clone size are as listed in that table; D and trimming were resolved from the DNA. The sample table contains a few hundred thousand clones; only one count was recorded for over 11% of them. About 0.02% of the sample is held by the ten biggest clonotypes.

Broad study findings and their caveats: Shorter templates might be favored by PCR, yet because patient and control samples were amplified and corrected together, any such skew would affect both groups equally. At VDJ recombination sites, type 1 diabetes patients had fewer insertions and more deleted nucleotides, which implies abnormalities in thymic rearrangement. A moderate but significant shortening of TCRB CDR3 length was observed in type 1 diabetes patients in all four CD4+ subsets. The naive, central memory and regulatory TCRB repertoires appeared to resemble one another more closely among patients than among healthy donors. Sequencing cDNA rather than genomic DNA could over-represent highly expressing activated cells, although activation and CD3 levels did not differ between groups. HLA sub-analyses involved small numbers of individuals, so any influence of HLA type on TCRB rearrangement remained unresolved.

A single peripheral blood draw of around 0.11 L on average was collected from each donor into heparinised tubes. A BD FACSAria II was used to sort naive, central memory, regulatory and stem cell-like memory CD4+ T cells with a panel that included CD45RO, CCR7, CD25, CD127, CD95 and CD27. Every sorted population had a purity above 95%. PBMCs were isolated immediately by Lymphoprep density gradient centrifugation and stained directly without culture. Samples were stained and sorted in pairs, with one healthy donor and one patient per experiment, so that batch effects were minimized. Note on this clone: It lacks a known antigen. The record has no base qualities; no much larger clone is one base away.

The junction shows trimming of 4 bases on V and 0 bases on J, and the gene matches do not reach 5 bases of it. In the germline V gene, CDR1 corresponds to SGHRS and CDR2 to YFSETQ. The CDR3 measures 15 amino acids from cysteine to phenylalanine. Left in the record is the CDR3 DNA by itself, 45 bases read in frame from the first base. Sequenced input: naive CD4+ T cells from blood. The cell subset or site label here, explained by the study, means: true naive CD4+ T cells. The TCR sequence derives from a man aged 25-40 years with type 1 diabetes. The chain is assembled from TRBV5-1 and TRBJ2-3, and 7 junctional nucleotides match TRBD1. The CDR3 has the sequence CASSPGQLSTDTQYF. At the DNA level, the sequence is TGCGCCAGCAGCCCGGGACAGTTGAGCACAGATACGCAGTATTTT.